This T cell receptor beta chain was sequenced during a study of cytomegalovirus exposure and HLA in healthy donors. This PCR relied on a set of 60 Vbeta primers and 13 Jbeta primers. Generated by immunoSEQ multiplex PCR, the TCRdb table keeps only in-frame clones and is missing some. The sample lists 150,000 or so clones, 80% to 90% occurring once. Overall study findings and caveats: A list of 164 TCR beta chains associated with cytomegalovirus was given. Reported findings show TCR beta sequences accurately forecast HLA-A and HLA-B alleles in most subjects. An observed cluster of highly shared sequence variants was recorded as a likely sequencing artifact.

Remarks on this clone: Its antigen is currently unknown.

The sequenced sample consisted of PBMCs. The TCR comes from a man aged 18 to 30 in good health and CMV-seronegative.

The CDR3 region is CASSQGRGGYGYTF. The CDR3 bases are TGTGCCAGCAGCCAAGGGAGGGGAGGCTATGGCTACACCTTC. V and J are TRBV14 and TRBJ1-2; tentative D call: TRBD1 (5 bases). Trimming left V 1 base short and J 4 bases short, with 10 bases between. Germline V gene data show CDR1 as SGHDN and CDR2 as FVKESK. This CDR3 is built from 14 residues.